This TCR beta chain stems from a study of T cell changes during pregnancy in multiple sclerosis. Repertoires were generated with immunoSEQ multiplex PCR, while TCRdb's copy carries only in-frame clones and drops some. This repertoire shows under 50,000 clones, around 92% found once; its top ten account for approximately 0.8%. From germline, CDR1 is SGHVS and CDR2 FQNEAQ. The CDR3 totals 14 residues. Trimming cost V 3 bases and J 6 bases, with 15 bases left between them. The sequencing used CD4+ T cells from peripheral blood mononuclear cells, collected in the third trimester of pregnancy. The J gene is TRBJ2-7, the V gene TRBV7-8; TRBD2 might be the D (6 bases). The receptor was derived from a female donor with multiple sclerosis, enrolled in a pregnancy study. The CDR3 bases are TGTGCCAGCAGCTTTGCGGGGAAGATTTCCGAGCAGTACTTC. It yields the protein CASSFAGKISEQYF. Together with reference TRBV7-8 and TRBJ2-7, the CDR3 gives the full variable domain: GAGVSQSPRYKVAKRGQDVALRCDPISGHVSLFWYQQALGQGPEFLTYFQNEAQLDKSGLPSDRFFAERPEGSVSTLKIQRTQQEDSAVYLCASSFAGKISEQYFGPGTRLTVT.